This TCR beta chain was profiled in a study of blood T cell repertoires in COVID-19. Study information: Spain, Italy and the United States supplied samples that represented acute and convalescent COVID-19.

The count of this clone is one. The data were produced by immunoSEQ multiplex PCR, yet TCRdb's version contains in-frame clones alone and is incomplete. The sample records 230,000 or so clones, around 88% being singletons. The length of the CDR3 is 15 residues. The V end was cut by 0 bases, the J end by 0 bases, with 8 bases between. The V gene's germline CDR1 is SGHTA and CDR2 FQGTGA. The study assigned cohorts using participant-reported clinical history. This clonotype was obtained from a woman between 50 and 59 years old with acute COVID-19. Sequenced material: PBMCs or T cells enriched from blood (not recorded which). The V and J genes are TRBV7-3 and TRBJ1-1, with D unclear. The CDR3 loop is CASSLTIEMNTEAFF. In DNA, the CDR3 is TGTGCCAGCAGCTTAACGATAGAAATGAACACTGAAGCTTTCTTT.